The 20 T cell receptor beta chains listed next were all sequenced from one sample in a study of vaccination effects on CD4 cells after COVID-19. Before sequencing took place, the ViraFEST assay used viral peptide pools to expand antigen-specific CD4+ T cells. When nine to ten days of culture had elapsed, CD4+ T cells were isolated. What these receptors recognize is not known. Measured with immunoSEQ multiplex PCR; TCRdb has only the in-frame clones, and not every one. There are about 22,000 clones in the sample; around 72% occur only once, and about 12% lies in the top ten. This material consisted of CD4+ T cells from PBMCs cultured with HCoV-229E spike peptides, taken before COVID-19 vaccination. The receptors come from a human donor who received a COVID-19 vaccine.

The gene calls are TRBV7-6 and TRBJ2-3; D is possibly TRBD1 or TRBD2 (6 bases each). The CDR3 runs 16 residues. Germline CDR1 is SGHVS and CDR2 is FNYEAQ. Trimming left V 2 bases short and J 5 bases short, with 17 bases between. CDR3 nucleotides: TGTGCCAGCAGCTTACCGTGGGGGGCCCGTCGAGATACGCAGTATTTT. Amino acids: CASSLPWGARRDTQYF.

The CDR3 loop is CASSSGQGEEKLFF. CDR3 coding DNA: TGCGCCAGCAGTTCGGGACAGGGCGAAGAAAAACTGTTTTTT. The chain joins TRBV10-2 to TRBJ1-4, with 9 bases matching TRBD1. V lost 5 bases and J lost 8; bases outside the gene matches: 6. The CDR3 contains 14 residues. The germline V gene has CDR1 WSHSY and CDR2 SAAADI.

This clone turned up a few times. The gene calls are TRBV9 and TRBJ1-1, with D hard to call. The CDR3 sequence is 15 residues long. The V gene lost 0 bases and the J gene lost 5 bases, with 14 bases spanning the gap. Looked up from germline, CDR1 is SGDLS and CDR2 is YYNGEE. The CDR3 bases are TGTGCCAGCAGCGTAGGTGGCTCCCCGGGGACTGAAGCTTTCTTT. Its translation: CASSVGGSPGTEAFF.

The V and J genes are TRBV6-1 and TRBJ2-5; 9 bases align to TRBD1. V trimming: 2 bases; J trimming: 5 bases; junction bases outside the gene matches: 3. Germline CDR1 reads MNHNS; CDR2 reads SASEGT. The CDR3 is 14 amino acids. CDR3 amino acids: CASSELGTGETQYF. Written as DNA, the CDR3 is TGTGCCAGCAGTGAACTGGGGACAGGGGAGACCCAGTACTTC.

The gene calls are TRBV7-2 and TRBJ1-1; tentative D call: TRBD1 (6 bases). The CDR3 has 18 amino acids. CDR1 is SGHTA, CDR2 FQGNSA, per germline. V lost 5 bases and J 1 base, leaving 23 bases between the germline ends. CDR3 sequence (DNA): TGTGCCAGCAGCCGCACCGTACACAGGGCTGGGCCGAACACTGAAGCTTTCTTT. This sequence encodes CASSRTVHRAGPNTEAFF.

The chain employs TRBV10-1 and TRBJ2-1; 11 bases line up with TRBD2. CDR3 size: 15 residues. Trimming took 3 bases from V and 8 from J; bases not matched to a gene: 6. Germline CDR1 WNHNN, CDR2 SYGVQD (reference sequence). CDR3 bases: TGCGCCAGCAGTGATCCTAGCGGGGGGTCGGATGAGCAGTTCTTC. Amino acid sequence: CASSDPSGGSDEQFF.

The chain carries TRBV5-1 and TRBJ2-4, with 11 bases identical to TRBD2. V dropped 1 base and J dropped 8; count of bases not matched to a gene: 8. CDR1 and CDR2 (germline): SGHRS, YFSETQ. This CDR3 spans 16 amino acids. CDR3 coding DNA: TGCGCCAGCAGCTTGAGTAGCGGGGGGGCTCAGGACATTCAGTACTTC. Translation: CASSLSSGGAQDIQYF. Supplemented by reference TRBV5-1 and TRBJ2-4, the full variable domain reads KAGVTQTPRYLIKTRGQQVTLSCSPISGHRSVSWYQQTPGQGLQFLFEYFSETQRNKGNFPGRFSGRQFSNSRSEMNVSTLELGDSALYLCASSLSSGGAQDIQYFGAGTRLSVL.

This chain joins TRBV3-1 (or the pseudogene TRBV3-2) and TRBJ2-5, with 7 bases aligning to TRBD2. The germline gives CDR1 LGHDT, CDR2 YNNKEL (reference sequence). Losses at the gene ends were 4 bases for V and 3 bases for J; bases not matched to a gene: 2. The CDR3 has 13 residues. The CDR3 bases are TGTGCCAGCAGCCCGGGACTAAAAGAGACCCAGTACTTC. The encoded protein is CASSPGLKETQYF.

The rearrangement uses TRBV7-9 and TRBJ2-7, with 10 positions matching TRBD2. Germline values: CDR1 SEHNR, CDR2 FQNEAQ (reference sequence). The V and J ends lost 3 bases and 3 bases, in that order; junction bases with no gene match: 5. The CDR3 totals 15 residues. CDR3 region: CASSLSSGSFYEQYF. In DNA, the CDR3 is TGTGCCAGCAGCTTGTCTAGCGGGAGTTTCTACGAGCAGTACTTC.

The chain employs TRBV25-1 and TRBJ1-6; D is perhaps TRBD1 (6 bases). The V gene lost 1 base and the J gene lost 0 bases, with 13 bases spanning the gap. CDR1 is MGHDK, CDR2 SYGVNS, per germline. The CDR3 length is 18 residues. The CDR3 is CASSESGQTGSYNSPLHF. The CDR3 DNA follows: TGTGCCAGCAGTGAATCGGGACAAACGGGCTCCTATAATTCACCCCTCCACTTT.

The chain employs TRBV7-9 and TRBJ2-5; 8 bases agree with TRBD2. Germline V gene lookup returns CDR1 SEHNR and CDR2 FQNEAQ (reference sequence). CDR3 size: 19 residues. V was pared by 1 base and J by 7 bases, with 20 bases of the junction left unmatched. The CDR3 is CASSLGLFAGGGTEGTQYF. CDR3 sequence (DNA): TGTGCCAGCAGCTTAGGACTTTTCGCGGGCGGGGGGACCGAAGGGACCCAGTACTTC.

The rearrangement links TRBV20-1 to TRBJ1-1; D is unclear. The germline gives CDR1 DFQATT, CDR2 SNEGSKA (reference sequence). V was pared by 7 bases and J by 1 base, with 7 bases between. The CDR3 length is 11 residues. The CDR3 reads CSVFPNTEAFF. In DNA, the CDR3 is TGCAGTGTCTTCCCGAACACTGAAGCTTTCTTT.

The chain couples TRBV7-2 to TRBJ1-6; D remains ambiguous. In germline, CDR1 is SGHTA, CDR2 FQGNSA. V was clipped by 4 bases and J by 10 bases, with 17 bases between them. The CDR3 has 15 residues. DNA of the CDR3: TGTGCCAGCAGCTCGACGAGTAGGTTTATCTCACCCCTCCACTTT. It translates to CASSSTSRFISPLHF. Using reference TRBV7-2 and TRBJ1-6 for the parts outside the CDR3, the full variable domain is GAGVSQSPSNKVTEKGKDVELRCDPISGHTALYWYRQSLGQGLEFLIYFQGNSAPDKSGLPSDRFSAERTGGSVSTLTIQRTQQEDSAVYLCASSSTSRFISPLHFGNGTRLTVT.

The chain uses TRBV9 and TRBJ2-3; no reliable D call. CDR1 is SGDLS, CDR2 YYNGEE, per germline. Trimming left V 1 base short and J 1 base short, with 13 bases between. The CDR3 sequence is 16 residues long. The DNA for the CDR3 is TGTGCCAGCAGCGTAAGAAAGGTGCCGGGCACAGATACGCAGTATTTT. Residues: CASSVRKVPGTDTQYF.

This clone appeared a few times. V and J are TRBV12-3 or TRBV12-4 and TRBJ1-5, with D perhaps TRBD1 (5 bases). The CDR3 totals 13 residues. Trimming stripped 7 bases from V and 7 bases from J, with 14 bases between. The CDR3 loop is CASTPGLRQPQHF. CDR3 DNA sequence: TGTGCCAGCACCCCAGGGCTCCGGCAGCCCCAGCATTTT.

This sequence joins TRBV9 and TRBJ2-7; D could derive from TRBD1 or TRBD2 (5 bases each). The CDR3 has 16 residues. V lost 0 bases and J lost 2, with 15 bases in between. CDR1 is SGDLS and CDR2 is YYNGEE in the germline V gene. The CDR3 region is CASSVGAAGGPYEQYF. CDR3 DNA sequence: TGTGCCAGCAGCGTAGGTGCGGCTGGGGGACCCTACGAGCAGTACTTC.

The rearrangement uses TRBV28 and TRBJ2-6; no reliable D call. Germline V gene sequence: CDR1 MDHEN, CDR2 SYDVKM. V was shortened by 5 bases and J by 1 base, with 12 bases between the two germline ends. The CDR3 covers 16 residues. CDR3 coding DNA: TGTGCCAGCAGTATACCGTTGGAGTCTGGGGCCAACGTCCTGACTTTC. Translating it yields CASSIPLESGANVLTF.

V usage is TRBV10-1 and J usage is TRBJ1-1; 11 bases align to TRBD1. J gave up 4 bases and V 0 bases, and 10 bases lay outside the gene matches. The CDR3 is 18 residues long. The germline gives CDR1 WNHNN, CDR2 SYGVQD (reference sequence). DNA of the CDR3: TGCGCCAGCAGTGAGTCGGGTCGTGGGACAGGGGGACGCACTGAAGCTTTCTTT. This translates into CASSESGRGTGGRTEAFF.

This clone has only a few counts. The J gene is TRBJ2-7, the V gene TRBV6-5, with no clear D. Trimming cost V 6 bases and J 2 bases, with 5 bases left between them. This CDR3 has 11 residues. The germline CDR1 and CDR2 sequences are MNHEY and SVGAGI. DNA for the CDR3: TGTGCCAGCAGCCGGACCTACGAGCAGTACTTC. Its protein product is CASSRTYEQYF.

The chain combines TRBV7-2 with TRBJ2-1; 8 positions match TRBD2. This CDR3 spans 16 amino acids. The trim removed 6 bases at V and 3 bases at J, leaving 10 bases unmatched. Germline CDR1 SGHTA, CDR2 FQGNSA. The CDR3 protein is CASSPYSGTYYNEQFF. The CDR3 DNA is TGTGCCAGCAGTCCCTATAGCGGGACGTACTACAATGAGCAGTTCTTC.